These 10 T cell receptor beta chains originate from one sample sequenced in a study of a mutant IDH1 vaccine in newly diagnosed glioma. No antigen is known for these receptors. Using immunoSEQ multiplex PCR, the repertoire was profiled, and TCRdb retains in-frame clones only, with some absent. The data show over 40,000 clones, 81% seen once. Described time point: week 35, safety follow-up. A 20-mer mutant IDH1 peptide at 300 ug was injected subcutaneously with topical imiquimod. The sample in question was PBMCs, obtained from a glioma patient whose treatment included an IDH1 peptide vaccine. These receptors were taken from a woman in her forties with glioma. Some clones in this sample may be carry-over from other donors' samples.

The chain is built from TRBV11-3 and TRBJ2-3, with 12 bases matching TRBD2. The V segment lost 3 bases and the J segment 6 bases; nucleotides outside the gene matches: 7. This CDR3 comprises 16 residues. Germline loops: CDR1 SGHNT, CDR2 YENEEA. The CDR3 spells CASSLTSGRIEDTQYF. The CDR3 DNA reads TGTGCCAGCAGCTTGACTAGCGGGAGAATTGAGGATACGCAGTATTTT.

This rearrangement joins TRBV5-5 to TRBJ2-1, with TRBD2 identical over 10 bases. Losses at the gene ends were 2 bases for V and 10 bases for J; bases not matched to a gene: 6. The CDR3 totals 14 residues. Looked up from germline, CDR1 is SGHKS and CDR2 is YYEKEE (reference sequence). The CDR3 region has the DNA TGTGCCAGCAGCTTAGAGCGGGGGGGCATAGAGCAGTTCTTC. Residues: CASSLERGGIEQFF.

The chain joins TRBV18 to TRBJ2-7; TRBD1 matches at 7 bases. This CDR3 has 14 amino acids. J was trimmed by 6 bases and V by 1 base; bases with no gene match: 6. CDR1 and CDR2 from the germline V gene are KGHSH and LQKENI. CDR3 sequence: CASSPRQGVGEQYF. The DNA for the CDR3 is TGTGCCAGCTCACCACGGCAGGGGGTGGGCGAGCAGTACTTC.

V usage is TRBV29-1 and J usage is TRBJ2-7; D is possibly TRBD1 (5 bases). V shed 5 bases and J shed 3 bases, with 11 bases lying between them. The CDR3 contains 12 residues. Looked up from germline, CDR1 is SQVTM and CDR2 is ANQGSEA. The CDR3 loop is CSVRSGIYEQYF. CDR3 nucleotide sequence: TGCAGCGTTCGCTCAGGGATCTACGAGCAGTACTTC.

The genes are TRBV6-1 and TRBJ1-4, with TRBD1 identical over 11 bases. This CDR3 is built from 15 residues. Germline loops: CDR1 MNHNS, CDR2 SASEGT. Unmatched junction bases numbered 5, after V lost 3 bases and J lost 8 bases. Here the CDR3 reads CASSDWTGGVEKLFF. The CDR3 region has the DNA TGTGCCAGCAGTGATTGGACAGGGGGCGTAGAAAAACTGTTTTTT.

The V call is TRBV5-6, the J call TRBJ1-2; 7 bases line up with TRBD1. V gave up 6 bases and J gave up 0 bases; unmatched junction bases: 8. Germline V gene sequence: CDR1 SGHDT, CDR2 YYEEEE. This CDR3 has 15 residues. The CDR3 reads CASNQYRGPNYGYTF. The CDR3 region has the DNA TGTGCCAGCAACCAGTACAGGGGCCCTAACTATGGCTACACCTTC.

J is TRBJ2-7 and V is TRBV23-1; D is unresolved. TRBV23-1 is identified as an open reading frame with a role that is uncertain. Trimming removed 4 bases from V and 0 bases from J, with 13 bases in between. The CDR3 is 15 residues long. CDR3 nucleotides: TGCGCCAGCAGTCTCGCAGGACCTAACTCCTACGAGCAGTACTTC. Protein sequence: CASSLAGPNSYEQYF.

This clone has a single count. This chain links TRBV14 with TRBJ2-7; D gene ambiguous. CDR3 length equals 13 residues. V was clipped by 5 bases and J by 3 bases, with 11 bases between them. Germline V gene lookup returns CDR1 SGHDN and CDR2 FVKESK. CDR3 nucleotides: TGTGCCAGCAGCGGTTCCTCGGACTACGAGCAGTACTTC. Protein sequence: CASSGSSDYEQYF.

In nucleotides, the CDR3 is TGTGCCAGCACCTCGGGTCCCTCCCTTGGGACTGAAGCTTTCTTT. Residues: CASTSGPSLGTEAFF. The chain carries TRBV27 and TRBJ1-1; D not resolved. The germline V and J ends were trimmed by 7 bases and 5 bases, with 20 bases remaining between them. The CDR3 has 15 residues. Germline CDR1 MNHEY, CDR2 SMNVEV (reference sequence).

This clone has just a few counts. The chain has TRBV21-1 and TRBJ2-7; TRBD2 is taken as the D call from the table, unchecked against the DNA. TRBV21-1 is an annotated pseudogene. The CDR3 totals 15 residues. Written as DNA, the CDR3 is TGTGCCAGCAGCAGAGGGGCTAGCGGACACTACGAGCAGTACTTC. It translates to CASSRGASGHYEQYF.